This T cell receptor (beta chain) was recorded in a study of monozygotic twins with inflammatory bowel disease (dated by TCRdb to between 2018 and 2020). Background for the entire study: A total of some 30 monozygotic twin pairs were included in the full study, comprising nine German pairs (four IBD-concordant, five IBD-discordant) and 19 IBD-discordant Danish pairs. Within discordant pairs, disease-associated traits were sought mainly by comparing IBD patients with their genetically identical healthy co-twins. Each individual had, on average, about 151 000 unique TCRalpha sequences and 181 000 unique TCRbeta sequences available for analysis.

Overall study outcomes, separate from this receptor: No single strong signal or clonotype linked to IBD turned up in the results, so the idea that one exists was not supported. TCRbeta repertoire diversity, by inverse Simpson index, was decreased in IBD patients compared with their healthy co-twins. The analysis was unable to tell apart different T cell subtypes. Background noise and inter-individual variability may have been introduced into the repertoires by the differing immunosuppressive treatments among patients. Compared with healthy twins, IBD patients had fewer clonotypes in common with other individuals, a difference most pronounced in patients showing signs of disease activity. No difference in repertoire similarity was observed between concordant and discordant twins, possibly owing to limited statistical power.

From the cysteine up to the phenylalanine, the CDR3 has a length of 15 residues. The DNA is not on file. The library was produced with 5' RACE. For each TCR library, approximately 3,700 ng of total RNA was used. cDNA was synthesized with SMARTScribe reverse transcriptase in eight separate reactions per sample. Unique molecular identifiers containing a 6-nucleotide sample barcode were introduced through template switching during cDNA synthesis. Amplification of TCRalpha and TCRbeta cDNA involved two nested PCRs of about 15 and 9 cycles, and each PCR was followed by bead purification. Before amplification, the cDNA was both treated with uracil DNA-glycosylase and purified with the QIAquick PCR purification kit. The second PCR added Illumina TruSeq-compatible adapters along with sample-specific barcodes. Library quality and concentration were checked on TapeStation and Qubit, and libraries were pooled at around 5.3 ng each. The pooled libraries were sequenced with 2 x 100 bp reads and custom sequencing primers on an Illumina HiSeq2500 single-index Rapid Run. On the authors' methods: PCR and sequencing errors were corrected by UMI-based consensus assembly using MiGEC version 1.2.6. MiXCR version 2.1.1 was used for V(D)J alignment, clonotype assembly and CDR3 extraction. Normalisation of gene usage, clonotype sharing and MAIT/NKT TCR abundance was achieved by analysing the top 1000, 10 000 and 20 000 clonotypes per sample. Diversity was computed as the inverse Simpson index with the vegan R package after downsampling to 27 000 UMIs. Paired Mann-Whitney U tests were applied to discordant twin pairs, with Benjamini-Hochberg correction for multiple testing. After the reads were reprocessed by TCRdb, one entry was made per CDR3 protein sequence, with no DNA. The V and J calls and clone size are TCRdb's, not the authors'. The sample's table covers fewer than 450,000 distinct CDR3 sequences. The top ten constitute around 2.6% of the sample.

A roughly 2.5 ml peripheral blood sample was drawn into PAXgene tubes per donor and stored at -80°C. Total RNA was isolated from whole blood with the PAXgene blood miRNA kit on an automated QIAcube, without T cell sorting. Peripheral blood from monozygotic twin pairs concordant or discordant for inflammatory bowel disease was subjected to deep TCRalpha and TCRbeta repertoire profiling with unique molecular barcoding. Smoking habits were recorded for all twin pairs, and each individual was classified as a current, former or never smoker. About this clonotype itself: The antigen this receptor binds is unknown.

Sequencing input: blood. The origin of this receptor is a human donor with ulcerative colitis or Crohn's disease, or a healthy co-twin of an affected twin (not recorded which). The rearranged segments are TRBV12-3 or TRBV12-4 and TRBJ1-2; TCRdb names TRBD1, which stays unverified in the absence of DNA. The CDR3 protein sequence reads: CASRNIGTAFYGYTF.